This TCR beta chain appears in the sequencing data of a study of brain T cells in children with intractable seizures. Study-wide findings and caveats: HCMV serostatus was not known, and viral specificity came from CDR3 similarity only. Absence of clones before surgery may stem from lower sequencing depth.

In regard to this clone: As yet, its antigen is unknown.

The CDR3 sequence is 17 residues long. Germline assignment: CDR1 MNHEY and CDR2 SMNVEV (reference sequence). V shed 5 bases, J shed 2 bases, and the junction held 7 bases outside the gene matches. Sequenced by immunoSEQ multiplex PCR; TCRdb stores in-frame clones only, minus some. Of roughly 80,000 clones in the sample, just over 90% were seen once. Sequencing was limited to surgery cases with top T cell transcript signatures in brain tissue. Before surgery, patients took at least one anti-epileptic drug. V gene TRBV27 combines with J gene TRBJ2-2; 11 nucleotides align to TRBD2. The TCR sequence derives from a boy younger than two with tuberous sclerosis and intractable seizures. Sequenced material: peripheral blood, taken at surgery. CDR3 sequence: CASSPLTSGANTGELFF. In DNA form, the CDR3 reads TGTGCCAGCAGTCCGTTGACTAGCGGGGCTAACACCGGGGAGCTGTTTTTT.